The 6 T cell receptor beta chains below come from one sample, sequenced in a study of Tregs in tolerant kidney transplant recipients. The nonmyeloablative bone marrow transplants came from related graft donors, with transient mixed chimerism. Here immunoSEQ multiplex PCR was the method, and the copy in TCRdb shows in-frame clones only, minus some. The table for this sample gives 20,000 to 30,000 clones. Sequenced material: CD4+ T cells from blood (PBMCs), taken 6 months after the transplant. All receptors derive from a human patient who received a combined kidney and bone marrow transplant. Some T cells may be the graft donor's.

About this clone: With the read ending 3 residues before the CDR3 end, the germline J gene is used to fill in that end. The V and J genes are TRBV19 and TRBJ2-1, with D possibly matching TRBD1 (5 bases). This CDR3 has 15 amino acids. CDR1 is LNHDA, CDR2 SQIVND, per germline (reference sequence). V dropped 6 bases and J dropped 1 base, with 13 bases sitting between them. CDR3 protein: CASSVTGGSYNEQFF. The covered CDR3 bases are TGTGCCAGTAGCGTTACAGGTGGGTCCTACAATGAG.

The CDR3 loop reads CASRPGTSGTGELFF. CDR3 DNA, as far as it was read: TGTGCCAGCAGGCCCGGGACTAGCGGCACCGGGGAG. The chain joins TRBV7-9 to TRBJ2-2, with 11 nucleotides matching TRBD2. Read data end 3 residues before the CDR3 end; the end is taken from the germline J gene. The V segment lost 6 bases and the J segment 4 bases; nucleotides outside the gene matches: 4. This CDR3 contains 15 residues. The germline V gene has CDR1 SEHNR and CDR2 FQNEAQ (reference sequence).

Comments on this clone: The read finishes 3 residues shy of the CDR3 end, and the germline J gene is used to complete it. The chain has TRBV29-1 and TRBJ1-2; D gene uncertain. The CDR3 has 14 residues. The V end was cut by 4 bases, the J end by 4 bases, with 16 bases between. CDR1 is SQVTM, CDR2 ANQGSEA, per germline. The CDR3 bases that were read are TGCAGCGTTGGCGAGGGAACGGGGAGCTATGGC. Amino acid sequence: CSVGEGTGSYG. The whole CDR3 region reads CSVGEGTGSYGYTF.

A remark on this clone: The read ends 3 residues shy of where the CDR3 ends; the end is completed using the germline J gene. The V call is TRBV28, the J call TRBJ2-7; tentatively, D is TRBD2 (6 bases). This CDR3 has 14 residues. V lost 8 bases, J lost 3 bases, and 17 bases lay in between. The germline gives CDR1 MDHEN, CDR2 SYDVKM. CDR3 amino acids: CASSNGGVGYEQYF. The sequenced CDR3 bases are TGTGCCAGCTCCAACGGCGGGGTAGGCTACGAG.

On this clone itself: The read ends 3 residues shy of where the CDR3 ends; the end is completed using the germline J gene. The J gene is TRBJ2-5, the V gene TRBV10-2; D gene uncertain. The CDR3 is 14 amino acids. The V gene lost 10 bases and the J gene lost 2 bases, with 17 bases spanning the gap. Germline V gives CDR1 WSHSY, CDR2 SAAADI. The covered CDR3 bases are TGCGCCACCAGGCAGTACTACGGACAAGAGACC. This sequence encodes CATRQYYGQET. The full CDR3 sequence reads CATRQYYGQETQYF.

About this clone itself: The read ends 3 residues early relative to the CDR3; the germline J gene fills the gap. The chain uses TRBV19 and TRBJ2-7; 7 bases are shared with TRBD1. With 1 base clipped from V and 6 bases from J, the junction kept 3 bases outside the gene matches. This CDR3 is 13 amino acids long. CDR1 is LNHDA, CDR2 SQIVND, per germline (reference sequence). The sequenced CDR3 bases are TGTGCCAGTAGTATAGCCGCAGGGGGCGAG. Amino acid sequence: CASSIAAGGE. The entire CDR3 sequence reads CASSIAAGGEQYF.